This TCR beta chain was recovered during a study of blood T cell repertoires in COVID-19. Background on the study: Specimens from acute and convalescent COVID-19 originated in the United States, Italy and Spain.

TCRdb's table, derived via immunoSEQ multiplex PCR, lists solely in-frame clones and lacks some. The data hold under 200,000 clones, with 75% to 90% observed a single time. Researchers sorted participants into cohorts using their self-reported clinical history. All recovered Cohort 3 donors got two negative PCRs, got clearance, or saw symptom resolution. The CDR3 totals 12 residues. V lost 5 bases and J lost 8, with 12 bases in between. Germline-derived CDR1 and CDR2 are KGHSH and LQKENI. The V and J genes are TRBV18 and TRBJ1-1; weak D call: TRBD1 (6 bases). The specimen was PBMCs or T cells enriched from blood (not recorded which). The sequence was obtained from a woman in her fifties or sixties who had recovered from COVID-19. CDR3 residues: CASSLGGREAFF. The DNA of the CDR3 is TGTGCCAGCTCATTGGGGGGGCGCGAAGCTTTCTTT.